The T cell receptor beta chain under discussion was sequenced for a study of shared T cell receptors in the human thymus. Profiled with immunoSEQ multiplex PCR; TCRdb holds only in-frame clones, not every one. The table lists about 730,000 clones, 80% to 90% of them singletons. These same data were also listed under a study on human thymus T cells. This second report adds: Healthy Finnish infants undergoing corrective surgery for congenital heart defects provided the donor material. Resections removed during corrective heart surgery provided the thymus tissue used. Apparent bias marked the V and J gene usage of thymic and blood repertoires. Related studies found that unrelated individuals share highly overlapping thymic repertoires.

This TCR was recovered from a girl less than two years old with a congenital heart defect. The sample comprised thymocytes.

CDR3 in amino acids: CASSRGQQNTEAFF. CDR3 nucleotide sequence: TGTGCCAGCAGCCGGGGACAGCAGAACACTGAAGCTTTCTTT. This chain uses TRBV5-5 with TRBJ1-1; 7 bases map to TRBD1. The J segment lost 1 base and the V segment lost 4 bases, leaving 4 bases of the junction unmatched. Germline CDR1 SGHKS, CDR2 YYEKEE (reference sequence). The CDR3 extends over 14 amino acids.